A single sample gave rise to the 29 T cell receptor beta chains below, sequenced in a study of CD8 T cells in Susac syndrome (dated by TCRdb to the late 2010s). The method was the immunoSEQ multiplex PCR assay. RNA was extracted using the RNeasy kit, and about 0.5 to 1 microgram was reverse transcribed with random hexamers. The public sequencing data were trimmed at Q25 with fastp and processed into clonotypes with MiXCR by TCRdb, which kept only in-frame beta chains. Each record represents a unique CDR3 protein, reported with the most common genes and DNA among its rows. Across this sample there are hundreds of thousands of distinct CDR3 sequences, with about 94% seen only once. The ten largest clones take up 0.07% to 0.09% of the sample. The sample taken for sequencing was CD4+ T cells from PBMCs. These receptors originate from a human donor with multiple sclerosis.

The chain couples TRBV12-3 or TRBV12-4 to TRBJ1-5, with a tentative D call TRBD1 (6 bases). This CDR3 is built from 14 residues. V gave up 6 bases and J gave up 5 bases, with 14 bases separating them. CDR3 in amino acids: CASSHTGSHQPQHF. As DNA, the CDR3 is TGTGCCAGCAGCCATACAGGGTCTCATCAGCCCCAGCATTTT.

This clonotype was detected once. V usage is TRBV4-1 and J usage is TRBJ2-1, with 10 bases that match TRBD2. Germline CDR1 reads MGHRA; CDR2 reads YSYEKL. The trim removed 0 bases at V and 8 bases at J, leaving 4 bases unmatched. This CDR3 spans 15 amino acids. CDR3 DNA sequence: TGCGCCAGCAGCCAAGAAAGACTAGCGGGCCATGAGCAGTTCTTC. Encoded protein: CASSQERLAGHEQFF.

The V gene is TRBV6-1, the J gene TRBJ2-3, with TRBD1 as a possible D gene (6 bases). The V end was cut by 2 bases, the J end by 0 bases, with 18 bases between. The CDR3 has 18 amino acids. Germline CDR1 and CDR2: MNHNS and SASEGT. The CDR3 nucleotides are TGTGCCAGCAGTGAAAAATGGACAGCCCGATCTAGCACAGATACGCAGTATTTT. It translates to CASSEKWTARSSTDTQYF.

This chain links TRBV7-3 with TRBJ2-6; D gene unclear. Trimming cost V 4 bases and J 3 bases, with 10 bases left between them. This CDR3 has 15 residues. Germline CDR1 reads SGHTA; CDR2 reads FQGTGA. The CDR3 reads CASSSWGDGANVLTF. The DNA of the CDR3 is TGTGCCAGCAGCTCATGGGGTGATGGGGCCAACGTCCTGACTTTC.

The V call is TRBV7-9, the J call TRBJ2-2, with D perhaps matching TRBD1 or TRBD2 (6 bases each). The germline V gene has CDR1 SEHNR and CDR2 FQNEAQ (reference sequence). V was cut by 4 bases and J by 4 bases, with 22 bases left in between. The CDR3 runs 18 residues. CDR3 sequence reads: CASSSPKTGASGTGELFF. The CDR3 nucleotides read TGTGCCAGCAGCTCCCCGAAGACGGGGGCATCGGGCACCGGGGAGCTGTTTTTT.

The J gene is TRBJ1-2, the V gene TRBV5-1; no clear D gene. From germline, CDR1 is SGHRS and CDR2 YFSETQ. V was pared by 0 bases and J by 2 bases, with 11 bases between. CDR3 length equals 15 residues. CDR3 sequence (DNA): TGCGCCAGCAGCTTGGGTGGTCGACTCAACTATGGCTACACCTTC. Translation: CASSLGGRLNYGYTF.

The chain combines TRBV19 with TRBJ2-7; 8 nucleotides agree with TRBD1. The length of the CDR3 is 15 residues. Trimming took 1 base from V and 3 from J; bases not matched to a gene: 5. Germline V gene lookup returns CDR1 LNHDA and CDR2 SQIVND (reference sequence). CDR3 region: CASSIGPQGVYEQYF. CDR3 sequence (DNA): TGTGCCAGTAGTATAGGTCCACAGGGGGTCTACGAGCAGTACTTC.

The CDR3, as DNA: TGCAGCGCCACCGGGACAGGTCTCGCAGATACGCAGTATTTT. Translated, it gives CSATGTGLADTQYF. This chain joins TRBV29-1 and TRBJ2-3; 8 nucleotides match TRBD1. Per the germline V gene, CDR1 is SQVTM and CDR2 is ANQGSEA. Trimming cost V 7 bases and J 4 bases; bases outside gene matches: 10. This CDR3 contains 14 residues.

This clonotype was seen only a few times. This chain connects TRBV3-1 to TRBJ1-1; D is uncertain. CDR1 LGHDT and CDR2 YNNKEL come from the germline V gene (reference sequence). The CDR3 length is 17 residues. V lost 3 bases, J lost 2 bases, and 19 bases lay in between. CDR3 nucleotides: TGTGCCAGCAGCCAGGGCCGGACGGGGAAGTTTAACACTGAAGCTTTCTTT. It specifies CASSQGRTGKFNTEAFF.

This chain joins TRBV24-1 and TRBJ2-2; TRBD1 matches at 9 bases. The ends lost 4 bases at V and 4 bases at J; junction bases unmatched: 9. Germline loops: CDR1 KGHDR, CDR2 SFDVKD. The CDR3 sequence is 17 residues long. CDR3 protein: CATSDTGQGWGTGELFF. The CDR3 DNA reads TGTGCCACCAGTGACACAGGACAGGGGTGGGGCACCGGGGAGCTGTTTTTT.

The chain recombines TRBV27 with TRBJ1-4, with a possible D match to TRBD1 (5 bases). CDR1 is MNHEY and CDR2 is SMNVEV in the germline V gene (reference sequence). The V gene lost 4 bases and the J gene lost 8 bases, with 14 bases spanning the gap. The CDR3 has 14 amino acids. CDR3 in DNA: TGTGCCAGCAGTTCCGGGACGGACATCGAAAAACTGTTTTTT. This sequence encodes CASSSGTDIEKLFF.

This clonotype was counted a single time. The chain couples TRBV24-1 to TRBJ2-2, with 9 bases aligning to TRBD1. Germline V lookup: CDR1 KGHDR, CDR2 SFDVKD. The CDR3 length is 17 residues. V shed 5 bases and J 1 base; nucleotides not matched to a gene: 7. In DNA form, the CDR3 reads TGTGCCACCAGTGCCCTCGGGGGACAGGGGAACACCGGGGAGCTGTTTTTT. Translating gives CATSALGGQGNTGELFF.

The chain joins TRBV5-1 to TRBJ2-6; tentatively, D is TRBD1 or TRBD2 (5 bases each). Trimming took 6 bases from V and 0 from J, leaving 13 bases between them. The CDR3 totals 16 residues. CDR1 is SGHRS and CDR2 is YFSETQ in the germline V gene. CDR3 DNA: TGCGCCAGCACCCGAGGGGCCAGCTCTGGGGCCAACGTCCTGACTTTC. Translating gives CASTRGASSGANVLTF.

This sequence joins TRBV6-5 and TRBJ2-5; D gene uncertain. The germline CDR1 and CDR2 sequences are MNHEY and SVGAGI. The CDR3 consists of 13 residues. V was cut by 2 bases and J by 0 bases, with 4 bases left in between. CDR3 amino acids: CASSYAHQETQYF. The CDR3 DNA reads as TGTGCCAGCAGTTACGCTCACCAAGAGACCCAGTACTTC.

The chain combines TRBV4-2 with TRBJ2-7; 7 nucleotides align to TRBD2. Germline V gene sequence: CDR1 LGHNA, CDR2 YNFKEQ. This CDR3 region has 13 residues. V was clipped by 0 bases and J by 6 bases; unmatched bases: 2. Written as DNA, the CDR3 is TGTGCCAGCAGCCAAGATCGCGGGAGCGAGCAGTACGTC. It translates to CASSQDRGSEQYV.

The chain has TRBV20-1 and TRBJ1-5; weak D call: TRBD1 (5 bases). V lost 1 base and J lost 1, with 17 bases in between. Germline V lookup: CDR1 DFQATT, CDR2 SNEGSKA (reference sequence). The CDR3 runs to 17 residues. CDR3 DNA sequence: TGCAGTGCTAGAGCGCCCCGGGGGAGGTTAAGCAATCAGCCCCAGCATTTT. Translating it yields CSARAPRGRLSNQPQHF.

The rearrangement joins TRBV25-1 to TRBJ1-1; D uncertain. From germline, CDR1 is MGHDK and CDR2 SYGVNS. This CDR3 contains 11 residues. Trimming pared 1 base from V and 5 bases from J, leaving 2 bases between. The CDR3 region has the DNA TGTGCCAGCAGTGAATGGACTGAAGCTTTCTTT. Translated, it gives CASSEWTEAFF.

The chain joins TRBV6-1 to TRBJ1-2, with a possible D match to TRBD1 (5 bases). This CDR3 region has 13 residues. Germline V gene sequence: CDR1 MNHNS, CDR2 SASEGT. Trimming took 8 bases from V and 4 from J, leaving 14 bases between them. CDR3 residues: CASSPAGFYGYTF. In nucleotides, the CDR3 is TGTGCCAGCTCCCCGGCAGGGTTCTATGGCTACACCTTC.

Only one count was recorded for this clonotype. The V gene is TRBV4-1, the J gene TRBJ2-1; 9 bases are shared with TRBD2. The germline V gene has CDR1 MGHRA and CDR2 YSYEKL. J lost 8 bases, V lost 2 bases, and 13 bases had no gene match. The CDR3 is made up of 17 amino acids. The CDR3: CASSQYARLAGFHEQFF. The CDR3 nucleotides are TGCGCCAGCAGCCAATACGCCCGTCTAGCGGGGTTCCATGAGCAGTTCTTC.

The chain links TRBV10-3 to TRBJ1-5; no definite D call. This CDR3 has 14 amino acids. V was pared by 1 base and J by 5 bases, with 9 bases between. Germline V gene lookup returns CDR1 ENHRY and CDR2 SYGVKD. DNA of the CDR3: TGTGCCATCAGTGAGTTTCAAGGAGATCAGCCCCAGCATTTT. Translation gives CAISEFQGDQPQHF.

The chain couples TRBV29-1 to TRBJ2-5; TRBD1 matches 9 bases. The trim removed 8 bases at V and 2 bases at J, leaving 9 bases unmatched. This CDR3 spans 14 amino acids. Germline V gene data show CDR1 as SQVTM and CDR2 as ANQGSEA. CDR3 sequence: CSTTGTGIQETQYF. DNA for the CDR3: TGCAGCACGACGGGGACAGGGATTCAAGAGACCCAGTACTTC.

The chain carries TRBV12-3 or TRBV12-4 and TRBJ1-2; D is unclear. The V and J ends lost 3 bases and 7 bases respectively, with 12 bases between them. The CDR3 extends over 13 amino acids. CDR3 in amino acids: CASSLYPKGGYTF. CDR3 in DNA: TGTGCCAGCAGTTTGTACCCCAAGGGTGGCTACACCTTC.

The table lists this clonotype with a few counts. The V and J genes are TRBV28 and TRBJ2-2; weak D call: TRBD1 (6 bases). CDR1 is MDHEN and CDR2 is SYDVKM in the germline V gene. The CDR3 consists of 14 residues. V was trimmed by 3 bases and J by 1 base, leaving 6 bases between them. The CDR3 nucleotides read TGTGCCAGCAGTTTGACAGGGAACACCGGGGAGCTGTTTTTT. As protein: CASSLTGNTGELFF.

The chain carries TRBV5-1 and TRBJ2-6; TRBD2 might be the D (5 bases). Trimming took off 4 bases at V and 0 bases at J, with 14 bases between the two ends. The CDR3 length is 17 residues. Germline loops: CDR1 SGHRS, CDR2 YFSETQ. The CDR3 loop is CASSRGDFDSGANVLTF. As DNA, the CDR3 is TGCGCCAGCAGCCGGGGAGACTTTGACTCTGGGGCCAACGTCCTGACTTTC. Variable domain in full (rest from reference TRBV5-1 and TRBJ2-6): KAGVTQTPRYLIKTRGQQVTLSCSPISGHRSVSWYQQTPGQGLQFLFEYFSETQRNKGNFPGRFSGRQFSNSRSEMNVSTLELGDSALYLCASSRGDFDSGANVLTFGAGSRLTVL.

V usage is TRBV29-1 and J usage is TRBJ1-1; TRBD1 aligns across 7 bases. Germline assignment: CDR1 SQVTM and CDR2 ANQGSEA. With V trimmed by 7 bases and J by 6 bases, 8 bases remained unmatched. The CDR3 length is 12 residues. DNA for the CDR3: TGCAGCGGCCGACAGGGCACGGCTGAAGCTTTCTTT. It translates to CSGRQGTAEAFF.

Only a few counts were recorded for this clonotype. V gene TRBV12-3 or TRBV12-4 combines with J gene TRBJ1-1; no definite D call. Trimming left V 3 bases short and J 1 base short, with 6 bases between. This CDR3 comprises 13 residues. The CDR3 loop is CASSLTGNTEAFF. For the CDR3, the DNA is TGTGCCAGCAGTTTGACGGGGAACACTGAAGCTTTCTTT.

The CDR3 loop is CASSLEGFRGELFF. CDR3 nucleotides: TGTGCCAGCAGCTTAGAGGGCTTTCGAGGGGAGCTGTTTTTT. The chain links TRBV11-2 to TRBJ2-2; D is unresolved. CDR3 length equals 14 residues. V gave up 0 bases and J gave up 8 bases, with 10 bases separating them. Per the germline V gene, CDR1 is SGHAT and CDR2 is FQNNGV.

The chain joins TRBV5-1 to TRBJ2-4; possible D gene TRBD1, 5 bases. Trimming took 4 bases from V and 1 from J, leaving 12 bases between them. The CDR3 is made up of 15 amino acids. CDR1 and CDR2 from the germline V gene are SGHRS and YFSETQ. The CDR3 here is CASSEISGAKNIQYF. The CDR3 DNA sequence: TGCGCCAGCAGCGAAATCTCAGGGGCCAAAAACATTCAGTACTTC.

The chain links TRBV3-1 to TRBJ1-6; the match to TRBD1 covers 8 bases. Germline V CDR1 and CDR2: LGHDT, YNNKEL (reference sequence). The CDR3 length is 14 residues. Trimming took 4 bases from V and 9 from J; bases not matched to a gene: 5. The CDR3: CASSPGQGASPLHF. The CDR3 coding sequence is TGTGCCAGCAGCCCCGGACAGGGCGCTTCACCCCTCCACTTT.